The TCR beta chain described here comes from a study of molecular identifiers for immune sequencing clone quantification. This clonotype has just a few counts. Antigen specificity is unknown. V was pared by 4 bases and J by 1 base, with 16 bases between. Germline V CDR1 and CDR2: MNHEY, SMNVEV (reference sequence). CDR3 length: 16 residues. Findings and limits, study-wide: Highly expanded clone sizes could be underestimated through barcode sharing by identical TCR molecules.

Each CDR3 protein gets one entry after TCRdb re-called the PCR reads with MiXCR. The table shows 400,000 to 600,000 distinct CDR3 sequences, with less than 30% occurring only once. The gene calls are TRBV27 and TRBJ2-5; tentatively, D is TRBD1 (5 bases). Sequencing was done on a sample of naive CD8+ T cells from blood, with Jurkat cell RNA spiked in. Indicated subset: FACS-sorted CD8+CD4-CCR7+CD45RA+ naive T cells. The receptor's source is a human donor in good health. Some libraries in this study had Jurkat cell RNA spiked in. DNA for the CDR3: TGTGCCAGCAGTTCGAGGCAGGGTTTTGGCCAAGAGACCCAGTACTTC. Its protein product is CASSSRQGFGQETQYF.